One TCR beta chain is described in this entry. The data belong to a study of shared clonotypes between healthy human individuals. Some clones are missing from TCRdb's copy, which holds only in-frame ones; the method was immunoSEQ multiplex PCR. This repertoire shows about 690,000 clones, less than 95% found once; its top ten account for 34%. The germline gives CDR1 PRHDT, CDR2 FYEKMQ (reference sequence). The CDR3 consists of 14 residues. J gave up 7 bases and V 4 bases, and 8 bases lay outside the gene matches. This receptor was taken from a man between 18 and 35 years old in good health. Some clones in this sample may be carry-over from other donors' samples. Sequencing was done on a sample of memory CD8+ T cells from PBMCs. Sample subset: CD45RO+ cells pooled with CCR7-negative TemRA cells. The rearrangement links TRBV13 to TRBJ2-7; 9 bases are a match to TRBD2. The DNA of the CDR3 is TGTGCCAGCAGCTCAATAGCGGGAGTGGGAGAGCAGTACTTC. Protein product: CASSSIAGVGEQYF.